This T cell receptor (beta chain) was identified in a study of T cells in Graves' hyperthyroidism and ophthalmopathy (dated 2019 in TCRdb). At the level of the whole study: Peripheral blood samples were taken at initial diagnosis, before any treatment was given. To identify distinguishing TCR V-J signatures, a discovery cohort of around 98 patients was used, comprising 43 with Graves' ophthalmopathy and around 60 with stable Graves' hyperthyroidism. Whether ophthalmopathy could be predicted prospectively was tested in an independent validation cohort made up of roughly 19 hyperthyroidism patients plus 17 patients who later progressed to ophthalmopathy. The roughly 99 discovery patients were divided at random into training and test sets in a 7:3 ratio. The study also compared thyroid tissue and blood T-cell repertoires from several Graves' hyperthyroidism patients. After sampling, hyperthyroidism patients received methimazole starting at 30 mg daily, and ophthalmopathy patients received high-dose intravenous methylprednisolone. According to the paper, TCR Vbeta CDR3 sequencing was carried out on 135 peripheral blood samples, which came from fewer than 50 ophthalmopathy, around 74 hyperthyroidism and about 17 progressor patients.

Study-level results and caveats: A 13 V-J signature model separated ophthalmopathy from stable hyperthyroidism, with over 85% sensitivity and approximately 81% specificity in cross-validation and 80%/75% in testing. No statistical method was used to fix the sample size in advance, and group allocation was not hidden from the investigators. In validation, the model predicted progression to ophthalmopathy with around 71% sensitivity and less than 75% specificity, a median of 6.5 months before onset. Blood samples also contained most of the expanded thyroid clonotypes (frequency above 0.001), which suggests that blood repertoires may reflect thyroid immune responses.

Amplification of TCR beta CDR3 regions was carried out from RNA transcripts. The TCR CDR3 was subjected to a first round of RT-PCR using the HTBI primer set and the Qiagen OneStep RT-PCR kit. The libraries were constructed in a second round of multiplex PCR and then size-selected and purified. Sequencing of the libraries was done on an Illumina HiSeq2000 using paired-end 100 bp reads. The original pipeline was this. SOAPnuke was used to process the raw data, throwing out any read that contained adapters or uncalled bases, had a mean Phred below 15, or lacked an exact constant-primer or identifier match. COPE v1.2.5 was used to merge high-quality paired reads, and clonotypes were defined as unique nucleotide sequences. MiTCR v1.1 was used to align clonotypes to the IMGT TRBV, TRBD and TRBJ reference segments. Analysis was restricted to V-J combinations with a frequency above 0.0001, which covered 99% to 99.2% of repertoires. The TCS score was defined as the ratio of F50 (clonal expansion) to E x V (chaos), calculated using BLOSUM62-based TCRdist between CDR3 peptides within each V-J. Welch's t-statistics and random forest reduced roughly 530 V-J features to 13, which were used in a naive Bayes classifier (R e1071). The public reads were quality trimmed at Q25 with fastp and then assembled into clones with MiXCR by TCRdb, keeping productive beta chains. Rows are combined by CDR3 protein, so each entry shows the most common genes and DNA. It is TCRdb's table, rather than the study itself, that gives the V and J calls and clone size. The sample table holds hundreds of thousands of distinct CDR3 sequences, of which less than 15% were seen once. The ten largest clonotypes hold 10% of the sample.

For CDR1 and CDR2, the germline V gene lists MNHEY and SVGEGT. V lost 4 bases and J lost 1 base; the stretch between them is 12 bases long. The CDR3 contains 15 residues, cysteine and phenylalanine counted. CDR3 DNA is the only sequence kept; it has 45 bases, read in frame from the first base. The sample holds many counts of this clonotype. Its antigen is not yet known. It has no much larger one-base neighbor in the sample; base qualities were not kept. Stable Graves' hyperthyroidism was defined as the absence of progression to ophthalmopathy over 18 months of follow-up. Hyperthyroidism patients were newly diagnosed, had a disease duration of under 2 months, and were aged 18 to 65 years. Patients with uncontrolled infections, other autoimmune diseases, pregnancy or lactation were excluded. Diagnoses were based on clinical symptoms, serum thyroxine and TRAb, thyroid ultrasound and orbital computed tomography. Ficoll-Paque density gradient centrifugation was used to isolate PBMCs from around 10 ml of fresh peripheral blood. Trizol reagent was used to extract total RNA, and RNA quality was then checked on an Agilent 2100 Bioanalyzer.

Material: blood. In this chain, TRBV6-2 or TRBV6-3 is recombined with TRBJ2-3; a weak D assignment points to TRBD1 (5 bases agree). This sequence was found in a woman between 18 and 30 years old with Graves' hyperthyroidism. The bases are TGTGCCAGCAGTTCCAAGAAGGGGCGCACAGATACGCAGTATTTT. Translated, it reads CASSSKKGRTDTQYF.